The T cell receptor beta chain described here comes from a study of blood T cell repertoires in COVID-19. Assay: immunoSEQ multiplex PCR; the TCRdb copy retains only in-frame clones and omits some. The sample records 130,000 or so clones, about 88% being singletons. The CDR3 contains 14 residues. With 0 bases removed from V and 4 bases from J, the gap between germline ends came to 8 bases. In germline, CDR1 is KGHDR, CDR2 SFDVKD. This receptor was taken from a human donor with COVID-19, enrolled during active disease. The donor label of this sample is uncertain. What was sequenced was peripheral blood. The V and J genes are TRBV24-1 and TRBJ1-2; weak D call: TRBD1 (5 bases). The CDR3 loop reads CATSDLTGAYGYTF. The CDR3 DNA follows: TGTGCCACCAGTGATTTGACAGGCGCCTATGGCTACACCTTC.